These 31 T cell receptor beta chains came from one sample sequenced in a study of blood T cell repertoires in COVID-19. Here immunoSEQ multiplex PCR was the method, and the copy in TCRdb shows in-frame clones only, minus some. Of some 180,000 clones in the sample, about 70% were seen once. Specimen: peripheral blood. The receptors were gathered from a woman in her forties or fifties with active or convalescent COVID-19.

This chain connects TRBV10-3 to TRBJ1-1, with 8 bases lining up with TRBD1. Germline V gene lookup returns CDR1 ENHRY and CDR2 SYGVKD. The ends lost 11 bases at V and 3 bases at J; junction bases unmatched: 11. The CDR3 is 14 amino acids. The CDR3 DNA is TGTGCCTCCTCCTTTAACAGGGGGGACACTGAAGCTTTCTTT. Encoded protein: CASSFNRGDTEAFF.

This chain uses TRBV4-1 with TRBJ1-2; 11 bases agree with TRBD1. Germline V lookup: CDR1 MGHRA, CDR2 YSYEKL. Trimming removed 0 bases from V and 3 bases from J; junction bases left unmatched: 3. CDR3 size: 16 residues. In nucleotides, the CDR3 is TGCGCCAGCAGCCAAGATCGGACAGGGGGCGACTATGGCTACACCTTC. It codes for CASSQDRTGGDYGYTF.

In its sample, this clone was seen once. The V call is TRBV30, the J call TRBJ2-5, with D unresolved. CDR3 length: 11 residues. Deletions cut 1 base from V and 5 bases from J, with 5 bases between. The germline V gene has CDR1 GTSNPN and CDR2 SVGIG (reference sequence). Written as DNA, the CDR3 is TGTGCCTGGAGTGCCGGGGAGACCCAGTACTTC. Translation gives CAWSAGETQYF.

The chain joins TRBV19 to TRBJ1-5; D unclear. This CDR3 is built from 11 residues. V shed 6 bases and J shed 9 bases, with 9 bases lying between them. Germline values: CDR1 LNHDA, CDR2 SQIVND (reference sequence). CDR3 amino acids: CASRSSGPQHF. The CDR3 DNA reads as TGTGCCAGTAGGAGTTCTGGGCCCCAGCATTTT.

V gene TRBV30 combines with J gene TRBJ1-6, with D perhaps TRBD1 (6 bases). CDR3 length: 13 residues. Between the trimmed V and J ends, which lost 5 bases and 3 bases, there was a span of 8 bases. Germline lookup yields CDR1 GTSNPN and CDR2 SVGIG (reference sequence). CDR3 residues: CAWEDSYNSPLHF. In DNA, the CDR3 is TGTGCCTGGGAGGACAGCTATAATTCACCCCTCCACTTT.

This clone was counted ten times or more. This chain connects TRBV7-3 to TRBJ2-7; TRBD2 matches 8 bases. CDR3 length: 12 residues. Germline assignment: CDR1 SGHTA and CDR2 FQGTGA. J lost 12 bases, V lost 2 bases, and 6 bases had no gene match. Written as DNA, the CDR3 is TGTGCCAGCAGCTTAGGAGCGGGAGAAATGTACTTC. Amino acids: CASSLGAGEMYF. The whole variable domain, remainder taken from reference TRBV7-3 and TRBJ2-7, is GAGVSQTPSNKVTEKGKYVELRCDPISGHTALYWYRQSLGQGPEFLIYFQGTGAADDSGLPNDRFFAVRPEGSVSTLKIQRTERGDSAVYLCASSLGAGEMYFGPGTRLTVT.

Only a few counts were recorded for this clone. The J gene is TRBJ2-7, the V gene TRBV25-1; D call uncertain. Germline V gene sequence: CDR1 MGHDK, CDR2 SYGVNS. V lost 1 base to trimming and J lost 4 bases, with 2 bases between them. The CDR3 loop spans 11 amino acids. Here the CDR3 reads CASSESYEQYF. The CDR3 bases are TGTGCCAGCAGTGAATCTTACGAGCAGTACTTC.

This clone was detected only a few times. V usage is TRBV7-9 and J usage is TRBJ1-2, with 7 bases aligning to TRBD1. The CDR3 totals 15 residues. J gave up 4 bases and V 1 base, and 6 bases lay outside the gene matches. Germline V gene lookup returns CDR1 SEHNR and CDR2 FQNEAQ (reference sequence). CDR3 coding DNA: TGTGCCAGCAGCTTAGGGGGAGCAGGGGGCTATGGCTACACCTTC. It encodes CASSLGGAGGYGYTF.

The J gene is TRBJ2-3, the V gene TRBV18; TRBD1 matches 8 bases. This CDR3 region has 16 residues. CDR1 and CDR2 from the germline V gene are KGHSH and LQKENI. With V trimmed by 0 bases and J by 5 bases, 7 bases remained unmatched. CDR3 nucleotide sequence: TGTGCCAGCTCACCACCGAAGGACAGGGATAGAGATACGCAGTATTTT. Translated: CASSPPKDRDRDTQYF.

The chain links TRBV19 to TRBJ2-7; perhaps TRBD1 as D (5 bases). This CDR3 comprises 14 residues. Germline CDR1 and CDR2: LNHDA and SQIVND (reference sequence). Trimming removed 3 bases from V and 2 bases from J, with 11 bases in between. CDR3 sequence reads: CASSIRVPPYEQYF. DNA for the CDR3: TGTGCCAGTAGTATCAGGGTCCCACCCTACGAGCAGTACTTC.

The CDR3 region has the DNA TGCGCCAGCCGATTCCTACAGGGTTTGAACACTGAAGCTTTCTTT. The encoded protein is CASRFLQGLNTEAFF. This chain links TRBV5-1 with TRBJ1-1, with D tentatively TRBD1 (6 bases). Germline values: CDR1 SGHRS, CDR2 YFSETQ. The CDR3 runs to 15 residues. V lost 7 bases to trimming and J lost 0 bases, with 16 bases between them.

The V gene is TRBV6-2 or TRBV6-3, the J gene TRBJ1-5; D gene ambiguous. Germline CDR1 is MNHEY and CDR2 is SVGEGT. The CDR3 extends over 16 amino acids. V shed 2 bases and J shed 6 bases, with 17 bases lying between them. DNA for the CDR3: TGTGCCAGCAGTTACGCGGGCCTACCATCCCGTCAGCCCCAGCATTTT. The encoded protein is CASSYAGLPSRQPQHF.

V gene TRBV10-3 combines with J gene TRBJ1-6; D may be TRBD1 (6 bases). The CDR3 is made up of 14 amino acids. Trimming took 10 bases from V and 5 from J, leaving 15 bases between them. Germline V gene lookup returns CDR1 ENHRY and CDR2 SYGVKD. CDR3 region: CATCRDTNNSPLHF. CDR3 in DNA: TGTGCCACCTGCCGGGACACCAATAATTCACCCCTCCACTTT.

The V gene is TRBV28, the J gene TRBJ1-1; 7 positions agree with TRBD1. J was trimmed by 0 bases and V by 5 bases; bases with no gene match: 6. Germline CDR1 and CDR2: MDHEN and SYDVKM. The CDR3 covers 15 residues. The CDR3 sequence: CASSEPGQVNTEAFF. The CDR3 DNA reads as TGTGCCAGCAGTGAACCTGGACAGGTGAACACTGAAGCTTTCTTT.

V gene TRBV2 combines with J gene TRBJ1-3; TRBD1 matches 7 bases. V gave up 5 bases and J gave up 3 bases; unmatched junction bases: 7. The CDR3 is made up of 15 amino acids. In germline, CDR1 is SNHLY, CDR2 FYNNEI. The CDR3: CASSPQGSVGNTIYF. DNA of the CDR3: TGTGCCAGCAGTCCACAGGGGTCAGTTGGAAACACCATATATTTT.

This clone was seen more than once but under ten times. The V call is TRBV19, the J call TRBJ1-5; D remains unclear. The CDR3 runs to 16 residues. Germline values: CDR1 LNHDA, CDR2 SQIVND (reference sequence). V was cut by 1 base and J by 0 bases, with 10 bases left in between. CDR3: CASSIGAGYSNQPQHF. The CDR3 DNA is TGTGCCAGTAGTATAGGGGCAGGTTATAGCAATCAGCCCCAGCATTTT.

The chain combines TRBV5-5 with TRBJ1-3, with a possible D match to TRBD1 (5 bases). The germline V and J ends were trimmed by 3 bases and 0 bases, with 13 bases remaining between them. The CDR3 totals 16 residues. Per germline, CDR1 SGHKS and CDR2 YYEKEE (reference sequence). The CDR3 bases are TGTGCCAGCAGCTCGACACAGGAGAGCTCTGGAAACACCATATATTTT. As protein: CASSSTQESSGNTIYF.

The V gene is TRBV5-1, the J gene TRBJ1-2; maybe TRBD1 (6 bases). Trimming stripped 1 base from V and 4 bases from J, with 11 bases between. The V gene's germline CDR1 is SGHRS and CDR2 YFSETQ. There are 14 residues in the CDR3. CDR3 DNA: TGCGCCAGCAGCTTGAATGGACAGACCTATGGCTACACCTTC. This codes for CASSLNGQTYGYTF.

DNA of the CDR3: TGCGCCAGCAGCCGACGTCGACTCGGGACTGAAGCTTTCTTT. Its translation: CASSRRRLGTEAFF. The chain is built from TRBV5-1 and TRBJ1-1; no clear D. The CDR3 totals 14 residues. Deletions cut 4 bases from V and 5 bases from J, with 15 bases between. Per germline, CDR1 SGHRS and CDR2 YFSETQ.

V and J are TRBV30 and TRBJ2-1, with 10 bases aligning to TRBD2. Trimming at V came to 2 bases and at J to 7 bases, leaving 8 bases not matched to a gene. CDR3 size: 15 residues. CDR1 and CDR2 from the germline V gene are GTSNPN and SVGIG (reference sequence). The CDR3 DNA follows: TGTGCCTGGAGTCGGGCTAGCGGGAGAGGAAATGAGCAGTTCTTC. Residues: CAWSRASGRGNEQFF.

The rearrangement joins TRBV2 to TRBJ2-2; weak D call: TRBD2 (5 bases). Germline V gene data show CDR1 as SNHLY and CDR2 as FYNNEI. This CDR3 contains 15 residues. V gave up 2 bases and J gave up 7 bases, with 14 bases separating them. The CDR3 DNA sequence: TGTGCCAGCAGTGAAATCCGGGCTCGGGGCGGGGAGCTGTTTTTT. Amino acid sequence: CASSEIRARGGELFF.

This chain uses TRBV18 with TRBJ2-2; 10 bases are a match to TRBD1. This CDR3 contains 18 residues. V lost 3 bases and J lost 3; bases outside the gene matches: 10. Germline loops: CDR1 KGHSH, CDR2 LQKENI. Written as DNA, the CDR3 is TGTGCCAGCTCACCCTGGATGCCGGGACAGGGGTACACCGGGGAGCTGTTTTTT. Translated: CASSPWMPGQGYTGELFF.

The chain has TRBV5-1 and TRBJ1-2; TRBD1 agrees at 8 bases. The CDR3 is 12 amino acids. The J segment lost 7 bases and the V segment lost 5 bases, leaving 4 bases of the junction unmatched. Looked up from germline, CDR1 is SGHRS and CDR2 is YFSETQ. The CDR3 nucleotides are TGCGCCAGCAGTATCGACAGGGGTGGCTACACCTTC. Protein sequence: CASSIDRGGYTF.

The V gene is TRBV6-2 or TRBV6-3, the J gene TRBJ2-3; 13 nucleotides agree with TRBD2. Germline V lookup: CDR1 MNHEY, CDR2 SVGEGT. V shed 0 bases, J shed 3 bases, and the junction held 9 bases outside the gene matches. This CDR3 comprises 19 residues. The CDR3 DNA follows: TGTGCCAGCAGTTACTCCGGACTAGCGGGAGACGGGGGTACAGATACGCAGTATTTT. It yields the protein CASSYSGLAGDGGTDTQYF.

The genes are TRBV23-1 and TRBJ1-2, with D perhaps matching TRBD1 (5 bases). TRBV23-1 is identified as an open reading frame with a role that is uncertain. This CDR3 has 14 amino acids. Between the trimmed V and J ends, which lost 0 bases and 4 bases, there was a span of 9 bases. For the CDR3, the DNA is TGCGCCAGCAGTCAATCGGCCGGGGGCTATGGCTACACCTTC. Protein product: CASSQSAGGYGYTF.

This chain uses TRBV7-2 with TRBJ2-5; D call uncertain. In germline, CDR1 is SGHTA, CDR2 FQGNSA. The CDR3 loop spans 15 amino acids. The ends were cut back, 1 base at V and 5 bases at J, with 14 bases in the middle. This CDR3 reads CASSLGVQLWETQYF. The CDR3 DNA reads as TGTGCCAGCAGCTTAGGTGTTCAGTTGTGGGAGACCCAGTACTTC.

The V and J genes are TRBV7-2 and TRBJ1-3; no reliable D call. Germline V gene lookup returns CDR1 SGHTA and CDR2 FQGNSA. CDR3 length: 15 residues. V gave up 4 bases and J gave up 0 bases, with 10 bases separating them. Here the CDR3 DNA reads TGTGCCAGCAGCTCGCAAGGAGACTCTGGAAACACCATATATTTT. Protein product: CASSSQGDSGNTIYF.

The chain employs TRBV28 and TRBJ1-2, with a tentative D call TRBD1 (5 bases). The CDR3 is 15 residues long. CDR1 MDHEN and CDR2 SYDVKM come from the germline V gene. The V end lost 5 bases, the J end lost 0 bases, and 13 bases lay between the germline ends. Here the CDR3 reads CASSTAGEANYGYTF. The CDR3 DNA reads as TGTGCCAGCAGTACCGCGGGGGAAGCTAACTATGGCTACACCTTC.

The chain carries TRBV4-1 and TRBJ2-7; no reliable D call. CDR3 length: 15 amino acids. Per germline, CDR1 MGHRA and CDR2 YSYEKL. The V and J ends lost 0 bases and 2 bases respectively, with 11 bases between them. The CDR3 nucleotides read TGCGCCAGCAGCCAAGAAGATGCACCAGCCTACGAGCAGTACTTC. This encodes CASSQEDAPAYEQYF.

Only a few counts were recorded for this clone. The V gene is TRBV7-8, the J gene TRBJ2-7; TRBD1 aligns across 7 bases. The V segment lost 6 bases and the J segment 4 bases; nucleotides outside the gene matches: 9. Germline V CDR1 and CDR2: SGHVS, FQNEAQ. The CDR3 extends over 14 amino acids. CDR3: CASSHPGQHYEQYF. CDR3 sequence (DNA): TGTGCCAGCAGTCACCCGGGACAGCATTACGAGCAGTACTTC.

The chain joins TRBV4-2 to TRBJ2-2; 9 bases fit TRBD2. The trim removed 4 bases at V and 1 base at J, leaving 19 bases unmatched. Looked up from germline, CDR1 is LGHNA and CDR2 is YNFKEQ. The CDR3 loop spans 21 amino acids. CDR3 loop: CASSPSTFGGGASVNTGELFF. The CDR3 coding sequence is TGTGCCAGCAGCCCAAGCACCTTCGGCGGGGGGGCATCAGTGAACACCGGGGAGCTGTTTTTT.